This TCR beta chain emerged from a study of T cells after posttransplantation cyclophosphamide. On the day of bone marrow donation, the related graft donor provided peripheral blood. This clone occurred many times. The target antigen is unknown. Sequencing was performed with immunoSEQ multiplex PCR; in TCRdb, only in-frame clones are kept and a portion is missing. The profile covers about 24,000 clones, none occurring a single time. Regarding the study as a whole: After PTCy, TRB diversity resembled that of CNI/methotrexate controls. Blood and skin or GI T cell repertoires showed limited TRB overlap. Donor-recipient repertoire similarity was low at 1-2 months, rising over year one.

V lost 6 bases to trimming and J lost 9 bases; unmatched junction nucleotides: 11. CDR3 length equals 15 residues. From germline, CDR1 is SNHLY and CDR2 FYNNEI. The chain couples TRBV2 to TRBJ2-1; 10 bases line up with TRBD2. The sample comprised PBMCs. The TCR sequence derives from a woman aged 55-69 years in good health, CMV-negative, and a related stem cell transplant donor. The CDR3 coding sequence is TGTGCCAGCAGCGGGATTAGCGGGAGGTTGGGTGAGCAGTTCTTC. It is translated as CASSGISGRLGEQFF.